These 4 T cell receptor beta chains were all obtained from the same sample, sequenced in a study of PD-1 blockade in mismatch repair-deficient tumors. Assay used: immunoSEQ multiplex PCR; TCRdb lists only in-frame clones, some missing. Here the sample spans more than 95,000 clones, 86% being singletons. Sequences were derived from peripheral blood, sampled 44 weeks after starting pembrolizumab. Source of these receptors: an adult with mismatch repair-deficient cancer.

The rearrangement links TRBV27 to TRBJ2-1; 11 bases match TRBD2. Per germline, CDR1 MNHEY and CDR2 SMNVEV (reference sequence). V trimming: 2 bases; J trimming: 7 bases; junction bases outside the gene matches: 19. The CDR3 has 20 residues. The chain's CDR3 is CASSLKGQDQLAGVFNEQFF. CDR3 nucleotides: TGTGCCAGCAGTTTAAAGGGACAGGACCAACTAGCGGGAGTCTTTAATGAGCAGTTCTTC.

CDR3 DNA: TGTGCCAGCAGTGAAACTACTTTCCACTACGAGCAGTACTTC. The encoded protein is CASSETTFHYEQYF. V usage is TRBV2 and J usage is TRBJ2-7, with D hard to call. This CDR3 has 14 amino acids. The V gene's germline CDR1 is SNHLY and CDR2 FYNNEI. The V gene lost 2 bases and the J gene lost 3 bases, with 11 bases spanning the gap.

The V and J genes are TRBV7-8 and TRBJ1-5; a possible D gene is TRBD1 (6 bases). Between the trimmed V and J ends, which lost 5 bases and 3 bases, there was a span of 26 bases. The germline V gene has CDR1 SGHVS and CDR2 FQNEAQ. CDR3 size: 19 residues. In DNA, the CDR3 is TGTGCCAGCAGCCTACGGCCGAAAATAGGGGGGCAGGACAATCAGCCCCAGCATTTT. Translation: CASSLRPKIGGQDNQPQHF.

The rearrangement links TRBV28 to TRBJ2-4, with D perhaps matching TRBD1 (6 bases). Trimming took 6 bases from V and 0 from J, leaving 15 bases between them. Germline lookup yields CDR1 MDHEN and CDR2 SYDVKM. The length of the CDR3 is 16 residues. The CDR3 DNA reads TGTGCCAGCAGACTCAGGACAGATGGAGCCAAAAACATTCAGTACTTC. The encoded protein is CASRLRTDGAKNIQYF. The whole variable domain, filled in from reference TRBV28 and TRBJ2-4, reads DVKVTQSSRYLVKRTGEKVFLECVQDMDHENMFWYRQDPGLGLRLIYFSYDVKMKEKGDIPEGYSVSREKKERFSLILESASTNQTSMYLCASRLRTDGAKNIQYFGAGTRLSVL.